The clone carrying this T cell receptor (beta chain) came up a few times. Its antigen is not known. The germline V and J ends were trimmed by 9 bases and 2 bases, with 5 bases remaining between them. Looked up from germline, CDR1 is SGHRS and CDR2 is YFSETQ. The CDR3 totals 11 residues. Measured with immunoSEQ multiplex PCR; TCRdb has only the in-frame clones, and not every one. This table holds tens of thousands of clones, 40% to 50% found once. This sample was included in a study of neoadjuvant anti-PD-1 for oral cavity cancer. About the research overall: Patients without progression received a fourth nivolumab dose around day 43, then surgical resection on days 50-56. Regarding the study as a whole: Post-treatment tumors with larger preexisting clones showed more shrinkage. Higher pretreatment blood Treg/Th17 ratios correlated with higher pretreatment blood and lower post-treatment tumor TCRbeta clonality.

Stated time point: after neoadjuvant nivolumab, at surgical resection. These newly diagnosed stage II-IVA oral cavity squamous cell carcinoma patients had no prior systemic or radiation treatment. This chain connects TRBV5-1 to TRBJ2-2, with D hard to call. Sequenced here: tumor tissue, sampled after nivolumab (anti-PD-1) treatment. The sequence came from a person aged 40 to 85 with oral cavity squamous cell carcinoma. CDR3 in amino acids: CATSNTGELFF. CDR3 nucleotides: TGCGCCACCTCCAACACCGGGGAGCTGTTTTTT.